These 9 T cell receptor beta chains were all obtained from the same sample, sequenced in a study of blood T cell repertoires in COVID-19. Using immunoSEQ multiplex PCR, the repertoire was profiled, and TCRdb retains in-frame clones only, with some absent. This table holds 95,000 to 150,000 clones, 70% to 85% found once. Sequencing was performed on peripheral blood. These receptors were collected from a woman aged 70-85 years with acute or convalescent COVID-19.

The CDR3 spells CASSVRTEAFF. As DNA, the CDR3 is TGTGCCAGCAGTGTGCGCACTGAAGCTTTCTTT. The chain is built from TRBV25-1 and TRBJ1-1; D unresolved. With 4 bases removed from V and 4 bases from J, the gap between germline ends came to 4 bases. The CDR3 is 11 residues long. In germline, CDR1 is MGHDK, CDR2 SYGVNS.

The chain recombines TRBV6-5 with TRBJ1-6; D not resolved. V lost 7 bases, J lost 6 bases, and 7 bases lay in between. Germline V CDR1 and CDR2: MNHEY, SVGAGI. The length of the CDR3 is 12 residues. The CDR3 here is CASNTVNSPLHF. DNA for the CDR3: TGTGCCAGCAACACAGTTAATTCACCCCTCCACTTT.

The chain has TRBV29-1 and TRBJ2-5; TRBD2 matches 8 bases. The CDR3 is made up of 14 amino acids. Germline-derived CDR1 and CDR2 are SQVTM and ANQGSEA. V lost 3 bases, J lost 5 bases, and 8 bases stayed unmatched. The CDR3 sequence: CSVDSAGGRETQYF. As DNA, the CDR3 is TGCAGCGTTGATTCCGCGGGGGGCCGCGAGACCCAGTACTTC.

The count of this clone is one. This chain joins TRBV25-1 and TRBJ1-1; 10 bases are a match to TRBD1. V lost 11 bases to trimming and J lost 5 bases; unmatched junction nucleotides: 8. This CDR3 region has 13 residues. Germline CDR1 MGHDK, CDR2 SYGVNS. CDR3 protein: CAAGGQGKTEAFF. Written as DNA, the CDR3 is TGTGCCGCCGGGGGACAGGGGAAGACTGAAGCTTTCTTT.

To note about this clone: A junction end diverges from the germline sequence, so it may reflect a read error. The chain uses TRBV3-1 (or the pseudogene TRBV3-2) and TRBJ1-1; possibly TRBD1 for D (6 bases). CDR1 LGHDT and CDR2 YNNKEL come from the germline V gene (reference sequence). The CDR3 spans 13 residues. The CDR3 sequence is CASSQVSPGTIAF. CDR3 bases: TGTGCCAGCAGCCAAGTGAGTCCCGGGACAATCGCCTTT.

About this clone: The identical CDR3 is also encoded by other nucleotide sequences in the sample. The V call is TRBV5-1, the J call TRBJ2-2; weak D call: TRBD2 (5 bases). The ends were cut back, 5 bases at V and 5 bases at J, with 10 bases in the middle. This CDR3 is built from 13 residues. The germline CDR1 and CDR2 sequences are SGHRS and YFSETQ. The CDR3 here is CASRSPGTGELFF. For the CDR3, the DNA is TGCGCCAGCAGATCGCCGGGGACCGGGGAGCTGTTTTTT. Full variable domain (outside the CDR3, taken from reference TRBV5-1 and TRBJ2-2): KAGVTQTPRYLIKTRGQQVTLSCSPISGHRSVSWYQQTPGQGLQFLFEYFSETQRNKGNFPGRFSGRQFSNSRSEMNVSTLELGDSALYLCASRSPGTGELFFGEGSRLTVL.

The gene calls are TRBV9 and TRBJ2-1; perhaps TRBD1 as D (5 bases). The CDR3 consists of 14 residues. Per germline, CDR1 SGDLS and CDR2 YYNGEE. Trimming stripped 0 bases from V and 10 bases from J, with 14 bases between. CDR3 coding DNA: TGTGCCAGCAGCGTAGCTACAGGACCTAGAGAGCAGTTCTTC. Translating gives CASSVATGPREQFF.

DNA of the CDR3: TGTGCCAGCAGCTTAGAGGGACAGGGGACTGAAGCTTTCTTT. Amino acid sequence: CASSLEGQGTEAFF. The rearrangement joins TRBV11-2 to TRBJ1-1; 10 nucleotides agree with TRBD1. CDR3 length equals 14 residues. J was trimmed by 5 bases and V by 0 bases; bases with no gene match: 0. Germline assignment: CDR1 SGHAT and CDR2 FQNNGV.

The V gene is TRBV7-2, the J gene TRBJ1-5; 8 positions match TRBD1. Germline loops: CDR1 SGHTA, CDR2 FQGNSA. CDR3 length: 15 amino acids. V gave up 6 bases and J gave up 4 bases; unmatched junction bases: 8. The CDR3 DNA sequence: TGTGCCAGCAGGTTCGGGGACAGGTTAAATCAGCCCCAGCATTTT. Protein: CASRFGDRLNQPQHF.